This is a list of T cell receptor beta chains from one sample in a study of CD8 T cells in ankylosing spondylitis. MiXCR was run by TCRdb on the 5' RACE reads, yielding one entry per CDR3 protein. The sample lists 250,000 to 350,000 distinct CDR3 sequences; less than 10% were seen once. The specimen was blood, either unsorted or a sorted T cell fraction (not recorded which). Every receptor here comes from a male donor with ankylosing spondylitis. Each CDR3 is given with its conserved first and last residue. D genes are given only for firm matches. Clone size is shown for a subset of rows, as once, few, many or a class of expanded clone.

j_call d_call v_call clone_size cdr3_nt cdr3_aa
TRBJ2-7 TRBD2 TRBV5-5 many TGTGCCAGCAGCCCTGGACTAGCGGGAGGATCGAAGCAGTACTTC CASSPGLAGGSKQYF
TRBJ2-7 - TRBV29-1 - TGCAGCGTTGAAAGTCCGAACGAGCAGTACTTC CSVESPNEQYF
TRBJ2-3 TRBD2 TRBV7-2 few TGTGCCGTCTCCGGGACTAGCGTTGGCACAGATACGCAGTATTTT CAVSGTSVGTDTQYF
TRBJ2-1 - TRBV3-1 few TGTGCCAGCAGCCCACGGGATAGAGATGAGCAGTTCTTC CASSPRDRDEQFF
TRBJ1-2 TRBD1 TRBV5-1 - TGCGCCAGCAGCCCAGCGACAGGGGTCAGGAATTATGGCTACACCTTC CASSPATGVRNYGYTF
TRBJ2-1 - TRBV7-2 few TGTGCCAGCAGCTTTGAGCAGAGCTCCTACAATGAGCAGTTCTTC CASSFEQSSYNEQFF
TRBJ2-2 TRBD2 TRBV5-1 few TGCGCCAGCAGCCCTGGGAGGGCAGCCCGACCCGGGGAGCTGTTTTTT CASSPGRAARPGELFF
TRBJ1-1 - TRBV7-3 - TGTGCCAGCAGCTTAATTGGGGGGCAGTACACTGAAGCTTTCTTT CASSLIGGQYTEAFF
TRBJ2-3 TRBD2 TRBV25-1 - TGTGCCAGCAGTGGAGGGGAGGCGGGAGGCGGCTCGGATACGCAGTATTTT CASSGGEAGGGSDTQYF
TRBJ1-1 - TRBV5-5 few TGTGCCAGCAGCCCCCGGCTAAGGGAGAACACTGAAGCTTTCTTT CASSPRLRENTEAFF
TRBJ2-2 - TRBV6-2/TRBV6-3 few TGTGCCAGCAGTTACGGGGCGCTTAACACCGGGGAGCTGTTTTTT CASSYGALNTGELFF
TRBJ2-5 - TRBV5-1 many TGCGCCAGCAGCTTGGAAGGCTTCAGGCAGGGGACGGAGACCCAGTACTTC CASSLEGFRQGTETQYF
TRBJ2-1 - TRBV5-1 many TGCGCCAGCAGCTGGACTGGTCTAGCATCCTCCCACAATGAGCAGTTCTTC CASSWTGLASSHNEQFF
TRBJ2-7 TRBD1 TRBV20-1 few TGCAGTGCTAGGGGTTGGCTCCGGGACAGGAGGCAGACTAGCTACGAGCAGTACTTC CSARGWLRDRRQTSYEQYF
TRBJ1-2 TRBD1 TRBV2 few TGTGCCAGCAGTTCCGGGACAGCGGTAGGCTACACCTTC CASSSGTAVGYTF
TRBJ2-6 - TRBV7-3 many TGTGCCAGCAGCTTAACTGGGGCCAACGTCCTGACTTTC CASSLTGANVLTF
TRBJ2-2 - TRBV5-4 few TGTGCCAGCAGCTTGGAGGCAAGAGCGGCGAACACCGGGGAGCTGTTTTTT CASSLEARAANTGELFF
TRBJ2-2 - TRBV9 - TGTGCCAGCAGCAAATACACCGGGGAGCTGTTTTTT CASSKYTGELFF
TRBJ2-5 - TRBV7-2 few TGTGCCAGCAGCCTGGGGTTTCAAGAGACCCAGTACTTC CASSLGFQETQYF
TRBJ2-7 - TRBV28 - TGTGCCAGCAGTAGGGACCTCCCAGGCTACGAGCAGTACTTC CASSRDLPGYEQYF
TRBJ1-4 - TRBV6-1 few TGTGCCAGCGGAAACCAGGGAAGGGGTAATGAAAAACTGTTTTTT CASGNQGRGNEKLFF
TRBJ2-1 TRBD1 TRBV9 - TGTGCCAGCAGCCGGGACAGCAACAATGAGCAGTTCTTC CASSRDSNNEQFF
TRBJ2-1 - TRBV7-3 few TGTGCCAGCAGCTCCCAGCAGTACAGCTCCTACAATGAGCAGTTCTTC CASSSQQYSSYNEQFF
TRBJ2-7 - TRBV25-1 few TGTGCCAGCAGAAAAACCGGGGGCTACGAGCAGTACTTC CASRKTGGYEQYF
TRBJ2-7 - TRBV14 - TGTGCCAGCAGCCACCGGATGCACGAGCAGTACTTC CASSHRMHEQYF
TRBJ2-5 - TRBV5-1 many TGCGCCAGCAGCTTGGCAGAGACCCAGTACTTC CASSLAETQYF
TRBJ2-7 - TRBV20-1 few TGCAGTGCTGGGGTGGGGGAACCCTACGAGCAGTACTTC CSAGVGEPYEQYF
TRBJ1-2 - TRBV5-6 many TGTGCCAGCAGCTTACCAACAGCTAACTATGGCTACACCTTC CASSLPTANYGYTF
TRBJ2-2 TRBD2 TRBV20-1 few TGCAGTGCCTCACCCCTAGCGGGAGGGCCTGACACCGGGGAGCTGTTTTTT CSASPLAGGPDTGELFF
TRBJ1-5 - TRBV20-1 few TGCAGTGCTAGCTGGAGCAATCAGCCCCAGCATTTT CSASWSNQPQHF
TRBJ2-1 TRBD2 TRBV27 many TGTGCCAGCAGTCCGCCTGGACTAGCAATTATCAATGAGCAGTTCTTC CASSPPGLAIINEQFF
TRBJ2-7 - TRBV5-1 few TGCGCCAGCAGCTTGGGGCCCACCAACTCCTACGAGCAGTACTTC CASSLGPTNSYEQYF
TRBJ1-1 - TRBV5-1 few TGCGCCAGCAGCTTGGCCGATAACACTGAAGCTTTCTTT CASSLADNTEAFF
TRBJ2-1 TRBD2 TRBV6-1 few TGTGCCAGCATCGAAGGGCTAGCGGGCACCTACAATGAGCAGTTCTTC CASIEGLAGTYNEQFF
TRBJ2-7 - TRBV20-1 - TGCAGTGCTAGAGGATCGTCCGAGCAGTACTTC CSARGSSEQYF
TRBJ2-2 - TRBV3-1 many TGTGCCAGCAGCCCCCGGGGGCCGAACACCGGGGAGCTGTTTTTT CASSPRGPNTGELFF
TRBJ2-7 TRBD2 TRBV9 few TGTGCCAGCAGCTTGGCCGGGACTAGCCGCGACGAGCAGTACTTC CASSLAGTSRDEQYF
TRBJ2-6 - TRBV6-1 once TGTGCCAGCAGCAATATGGGCCCCCGGGGGGCGGCTGGGGCCAACGTCCTGACTTTC CASSNMGPRGAAGANVLTF
TRBJ2-2 - TRBV12-3/TRBV12-4 few TGTGCCAGCAGTTTAGTGGCAACCGGGGAGCTGTTTTTT CASSLVATGELFF
TRBJ2-1 TRBD2 TRBV4-3 - TGCGCCAGCAGCCAAGACAGGCTAGCGGTCAATGAGCAGTTCTTC CASSQDRLAVNEQFF